A single sample gave rise to the 21 T cell receptor beta chains below, sequenced in a study of blood T cell repertoires in COVID-19. Clones were sequenced by immunoSEQ multiplex PCR, and TCRdb holds only the in-frame ones, with some missing. Of some 110,000 clones in the sample, about 81% were seen once. The sample was peripheral blood. Every receptor here comes from a man aged 65-85 years with acute or convalescent COVID-19.

Here the CDR3 DNA reads TGCGCCAGCAGCCTCAGACAGGATGGGCATGGCTACACCTTC. Translating it yields CASSLRQDGHGYTF. This chain connects TRBV5-1 to TRBJ1-2; tentatively, D is TRBD1 (6 bases). Trimming cost V 4 bases and J 6 bases, with 16 bases left between them. Germline values: CDR1 SGHRS, CDR2 YFSETQ. This CDR3 has 14 residues.

The chain recombines TRBV29-1 with TRBJ1-2; 7 bases are a match to TRBD1. V lost 7 bases to trimming and J lost 3 bases; unmatched junction nucleotides: 11. Germline loops: CDR1 SQVTM, CDR2 ANQGSEA. This CDR3 comprises 14 residues. CDR3 nucleotide sequence: TGCAGCGCGCGGCTTGTAGGGGGCGACTATGGCTACACCTTC. This sequence encodes CSARLVGGDYGYTF. The full variable domain, in which reference TRBV29-1 and TRBJ1-2 provide the parts outside the CDR3, is SAVISQKPSRDICQRGTSLTIQCQVDSQVTMMFWYRQQPGQSLTLIATANQGSEATYESGFVIDKFPISRPNLTFSTLTVSNMSPEDSSIYLCSARLVGGDYGYTFGSGTRLTVV.

The CDR3 sequence is CASRMGQSYGYTF. CDR3 bases: TGTGCCAGTAGAATGGGGCAGAGCTACGGCTACACCTTC. The J gene is TRBJ1-2, the V gene TRBV19; a possible D gene is TRBD1 (5 bases). V lost 6 bases and J 8 bases, leaving 16 bases between the germline ends. This CDR3 spans 13 amino acids. Germline V gene lookup returns CDR1 LNHDA and CDR2 SQIVND (reference sequence).

Only a few counts were recorded for this clone. The J gene is TRBJ2-1, the V gene TRBV5-1; 12 nucleotides line up with TRBD2. CDR1 and CDR2 from the germline V gene are SGHRS and YFSETQ. V lost 4 bases, J lost 7 bases, and 9 bases stayed unmatched. CDR3 size: 16 residues. CDR3 region: CASSPLLAGGSNEQFF. CDR3 coding DNA: TGCGCCAGCAGCCCACTACTAGCGGGAGGTTCGAATGAGCAGTTCTTC. The full variable domain, its missing parts supplied by reference TRBV5-1 and TRBJ2-1, is KAGVTQTPRYLIKTRGQQVTLSCSPISGHRSVSWYQQTPGQGLQFLFEYFSETQRNKGNFPGRFSGRQFSNSRSEMNVSTLELGDSALYLCASSPLLAGGSNEQFFGPGTRLTVL.

This clone was detected a few times. The chain couples TRBV6-1 to TRBJ2-7; no clear D. Trimming took 2 bases from V and 4 from J, leaving 18 bases between them. Germline V CDR1 and CDR2: MNHNS, SASEGT. The CDR3 sequence is 16 residues long. CDR3 sequence reads: CASSERERSPRYEQYF. The DNA for the CDR3 is TGTGCCAGCAGTGAACGCGAAAGAAGTCCGCGGTACGAGCAGTACTTC.

This clone was seen a handful of times. The V and J genes are TRBV5-1 and TRBJ2-2; 10 nucleotides agree with TRBD2. The CDR3 has 15 residues. Germline V gene data show CDR1 as SGHRS and CDR2 as YFSETQ. The V and J ends lost 1 base and 4 bases, in that order; junction bases with no gene match: 1. CDR3 bases: TGCGCCAGCAGCTTGCTAGCGGGAGTCACCGGGGAGCTGTTTTTT. It codes for CASSLLAGVTGELFF.

The rearrangement uses TRBV27 and TRBJ2-5; TRBD2 might be the D (7 bases). V was clipped by 0 bases and J by 1 base, with 15 bases between them. Germline V gene sequence: CDR1 MNHEY, CDR2 SMNVEV (reference sequence). The CDR3 length is 17 residues. Here the CDR3 reads CASSLSSGGLLQETQYF. CDR3 coding DNA: TGTGCCAGCAGTTTATCGTCGGGGGGCCTTCTCCAAGAGACCCAGTACTTC.

CDR3 sequence reads: CASSPTGGLTDTQYF. The CDR3 DNA reads TGCGCCAGCAGCCCGACAGGGGGCCTTACAGATACGCAGTATTTT. This sequence joins TRBV5-1 and TRBJ2-3; 10 bases align to TRBD1. The CDR3 has 15 amino acids. V shed 4 bases, J shed 3 bases, and the junction held 5 bases outside the gene matches. The germline V gene has CDR1 SGHRS and CDR2 YFSETQ.

This clone has more than one count but fewer than ten. The junction differs from germline at one of its ends, possibly a read error. This chain links TRBV19 with TRBJ2-1; D is ambiguous. The germline V gene has CDR1 LNHDA and CDR2 SQIVND (reference sequence). There are 12 residues in the CDR3. As DNA, the CDR3 is TGTGCCAGTAGTTCTGGATCCAAAGAGGCGGTCTTC. Its translation is CASSSGSKEAVF.

This chain's CDR3 is CASSPPATSGYGYTF. In DNA, the CDR3 is TGTGCCAGCTCACCGCCAGCTACGTCGGGCTATGGCTACACCTTC. The chain employs TRBV18 and TRBJ1-2; D call uncertain. This CDR3 has 15 residues. V was trimmed by 3 bases and J by 4 bases, leaving 15 bases between them. The germline gives CDR1 KGHSH, CDR2 LQKENI. The full variable domain, its missing parts supplied by reference TRBV18 and TRBJ1-2, is NAGVMQNPRHLVRRRGQEARLRCSPMKGHSHVYWYRQLPEEGLKFMVYLQKENIIDESGMPKERFSAEFPKEGPSILRIQQVVRGDSAAYFCASSPPATSGYGYTFGSGTRLTVV.

The chain combines TRBV12-5 with TRBJ2-7, with 7 bases matching TRBD1. The CDR3 consists of 12 residues. Germline loops: CDR1 LGHNT, CDR2 FRNRAP. V shed 5 bases, J shed 5 bases, and the junction held 3 bases outside the gene matches. The CDR3 coding sequence is TGTGCTAGTGGTCTAGACAGGGACGAGCAGTACTTC. This codes for CASGLDRDEQYF. Full variable domain (rest looked up from reference TRBV12-5 and TRBJ2-7): DARVTQTPRHKVTEMGQEVTMRCQPILGHNTVFWYRQTMMQGLELLAYFRNRAPLDDSGMPKDRFSAEMPDATLATLKIQPSEPRDSAVYFCASGLDRDEQYFGPGTRLTVT.

V gene TRBV3-1 (or the pseudogene TRBV3-2) combines with J gene TRBJ1-1; the D gene is possibly TRBD1 (6 bases). CDR1 and CDR2 (germline): LGHDT, YNNKEL (reference sequence). V was clipped by 2 bases and J by 2 bases, with 12 bases between them. This CDR3 is 15 amino acids long. The DNA of the CDR3 is TGTGCCAGCAGCCAATTTACGACAGGAAACACTGAAGCTTTCTTT. Translation: CASSQFTTGNTEAFF.

The chain joins TRBV5-8 to TRBJ2-6, with D perhaps matching TRBD1 (6 bases). The CDR3 runs to 16 residues. Trimming removed 4 bases from V and 0 bases from J, with 11 bases in between. The germline CDR1 and CDR2 sequences are SGHTS and YDEGEE. Here the CDR3 reads CASSPGQSSGANVLTF. CDR3 nucleotides: TGTGCCAGCAGCCCCGGACAGTCCTCTGGGGCCAACGTCCTGACTTTC.

This chain joins TRBV27 and TRBJ1-1; 8 bases are shared with TRBD1. The germline CDR1 and CDR2 sequences are MNHEY and SMNVEV (reference sequence). This CDR3 is 15 amino acids long. V gave up 5 bases and J gave up 6 bases; unmatched junction bases: 11. DNA for the CDR3: TGTGCCAGCAGTGCCGACAGGGGAGGTGCGGCTGAAGCTTTCTTT. Residues: CASSADRGGAAEAFF.

This clone was counted many times. The chain has TRBV5-1 and TRBJ2-2, with 11 bases that match TRBD2. The CDR3 covers 15 residues. Germline loops: CDR1 SGHRS, CDR2 YFSETQ. With 7 bases clipped from V and 3 bases from J, the junction kept 5 bases outside the gene matches. Written as DNA, the CDR3 is TGCGCCAGCTCTCCGGGACTAGCGGACACCGGGGAGCTGTTTTTT. Translating gives CASSPGLADTGELFF.

The V call is TRBV5-5, the J call TRBJ2-2, with D uncertain. The length of the CDR3 is 14 residues. Trimming left V 1 base short and J 0 bases short, with 4 bases between. Germline CDR1 SGHKS, CDR2 YYEKEE (reference sequence). For the CDR3, the DNA is TGTGCCAGCAGCTTGACAACGAACACCGGGGAGCTGTTTTTT. Protein sequence: CASSLTTNTGELFF.

The chain joins TRBV3-1 (or the pseudogene TRBV3-2) to TRBJ1-3, with unresolved D. The germline V gene encodes CDR1 LGHDT and CDR2 YNNKEL (reference sequence). The CDR3 runs to 14 residues. Trimming removed 3 bases at V and 4 bases at J, with 10 bases between. The CDR3 loop reads CASSQTKQGNTIYF. For the CDR3, the DNA is TGTGCCAGCAGCCAGACAAAACAGGGAAACACCATATATTTT.

The chain carries TRBV5-1 and TRBJ1-2, with TRBD1 matching 11 bases. Germline assignment: CDR1 SGHRS and CDR2 YFSETQ. Trimming cost V 0 bases and J 9 bases; bases outside gene matches: 7. This CDR3 has 15 amino acids. The CDR3 DNA reads as TGCGCCAGCAGCTTGGGATCTGGACAGGGGGCACGCTACACCTTC. Its protein product is CASSLGSGQGARYTF. Full variable domain (outside the CDR3, taken from reference TRBV5-1 and TRBJ1-2): KAGVTQTPRYLIKTRGQQVTLSCSPISGHRSVSWYQQTPGQGLQFLFEYFSETQRNKGNFPGRFSGRQFSNSRSEMNVSTLELGDSALYLCASSLGSGQGARYTFGSGTRLTVV.

In this sample, this clone turned up a few times. Other DNA variants within this sample encode the same CDR3. The chain couples TRBV4-1 to TRBJ2-1; 9 bases are a match to TRBD2. Germline-derived CDR1 and CDR2 are MGHRA and YSYEKL. The V gene end was trimmed by 1 base and the J gene end by 4 bases; junction bases not matched to a gene: 2. The CDR3 consists of 15 residues. CDR3 DNA sequence: TGCGCCAGCAGCCAAGTTCTAGCGGGGTACAATGAGCAGTTCTTC. Protein sequence: CASSQVLAGYNEQFF.

This clone was observed a single time. V usage is TRBV10-3 and J usage is TRBJ2-3; 11 nucleotides match TRBD2. Germline CDR1 is ENHRY and CDR2 is SYGVKD. Trimming at V came to 10 bases and at J to 8 bases, leaving 11 bases not matched to a gene. The CDR3 is 14 amino acids. CDR3 loop: CATALAGGGGTQYF. The DNA for the CDR3 is TGTGCCACCGCCCTAGCGGGGGGTGGGGGTACGCAGTATTTT.

The chain couples TRBV7-8 to TRBJ1-1; D uncertain. Germline CDR1 is SGHVS and CDR2 is FQNEAQ. The CDR3 sequence is 10 residues long. V was cut by 8 bases and J by 7 bases, with 8 bases left in between. The CDR3 spells CASVRGEAFF. CDR3 nucleotides: TGTGCCAGCGTTCGGGGTGAAGCTTTCTTT.